What follows are 5 T cell receptor beta chains derived from one specimen sequenced in a study. One entry per CDR3 protein results from TCRdb running MiXCR on the RT-PCR reads. The sample shows fewer than 800,000 distinct CDR3 sequences, more than 13% of them seen only once. The sequenced sample consisted of memory CD4+ T cells from blood. The receptors stem from a female donor in good health, serving as a healthy control.

This clonotype was seen at least ten times. This sequence joins TRBV20-1 and TRBJ1-1; D is ambiguous. V dropped 1 base and J dropped 0 bases, with 6 bases sitting between them. Germline assignment: CDR1 DFQATT and CDR2 SNEGSKA (reference sequence). This CDR3 has 13 amino acids. The CDR3 region has the DNA TGCAGTGCTAGAGGCACGTTGAACACTGAAGCTTTCTTT. This gives the protein CSARGTLNTEAFF.

This clonotype has at least ten counts. V is TRBV5-1 and J is TRBJ2-3; 9 bases align to TRBD1. V shed 0 bases and J 2 bases; nucleotides not matched to a gene: 4. This CDR3 region has 16 residues. CDR1 is SGHRS and CDR2 is YFSETQ in the germline V gene. CDR3 residues: CASSLVGTGPTDTQYF. Here the CDR3 DNA reads TGCGCCAGCAGCTTGGTTGGGACAGGGCCCACAGATACGCAGTATTTT.

This clonotype came up a few times. The V gene is TRBV5-1, the J gene TRBJ1-2; the D is unclear. Trimming took off 0 bases at V and 5 bases at J, with 14 bases between the two ends. The CDR3 sequence is 15 residues long. Looked up from germline, CDR1 is SGHRS and CDR2 is YFSETQ. CDR3 residues: CASSLEYGGLYGYTF. The DNA of the CDR3 is TGCGCCAGCAGCTTGGAGTACGGAGGCCTGTATGGCTACACCTTC.

This clonotype came up a few times. The V gene is TRBV5-1, the J gene TRBJ2-4; tentatively, D is TRBD1 (5 bases). V shed 4 bases and J shed 6 bases, with 17 bases lying between them. CDR1 SGHRS and CDR2 YFSETQ come from the germline V gene. The CDR3 totals 15 residues. CDR3 bases: TGCGCCAGCAGCCCGACAGTTTCCCCGGGAAACATTCAGTACTTC. Translated: CASSPTVSPGNIQYF.

This clonotype was observed a few times. This chain connects TRBV6-1 to TRBJ2-6; D gene unclear. In germline, CDR1 is MNHNS, CDR2 SASEGT. The V end lost 6 bases, the J end lost 2 bases, and 17 bases lay between the germline ends. The CDR3 contains 17 residues. The CDR3 loop is CASRPGPARAGANVLTF. The CDR3 coding sequence is TGTGCCAGCAGACCGGGCCCCGCAAGAGCTGGGGCCAACGTCCTGACTTTC.